This T cell receptor beta chain is from a study of control samples from healthy donors and cancer patients. The germline V and J ends were trimmed by 8 bases and 2 bases, with 22 bases remaining between them. The germline V gene encodes CDR1 MDHEN and CDR2 SYDVKM. The CDR3 consists of 16 residues. Measured with immunoSEQ multiplex PCR; TCRdb has only the in-frame clones, and not every one. The sample carries tens of thousands of clones, roughly 85% recorded once. The specimen sequenced was PBMCs. This chain uses TRBV28 with TRBJ2-7; no reliable D call. The clonotype was recovered from a man between 60 and 75 years old with head and neck cancer. The CDR3 region is CASCAAYGLATYEQYF. Here the CDR3 DNA reads TGTGCCAGCTGTGCGGCCTATGGGCTGGCCACCTACGAGCAGTACTTC.